This is a list of T cell receptor beta chains from one sample in a study of T cell changes during pregnancy in multiple sclerosis. Assay: immunoSEQ multiplex PCR; the TCRdb copy retains only in-frame clones and omits some. This sample has 23,000 or so clones, with roughly nine tenths found just once. The specimen comprised CD8+ T cells from peripheral blood mononuclear cells, sampled in the first trimester of pregnancy. All receptors derive from a female donor in good health, enrolled as a control in a pregnancy study. CDR3s include the opening cysteine and the closing phenylalanine or tryptophan. D genes are given only for firm matches. Clone size appears in some rows only: once, few, many, or a class for an expanded clone.

V	J	D	size	CDR3	DNA
TRBV7-9	TRBJ1-5	NA	NA	CASSSSASAGQPQHF	TGTGCCAGCAGCTCCTCGGCCTCGGCGGGTCAGCCCCAGCATTTT
TRBV7-8	TRBJ2-5	NA	once	CASSLESGFETQYF	TGTGCCAGCAGCTTAGAATCAGGGTTCGAGACCCAGTACTTC
TRBV5-4	TRBJ2-1	NA	NA	CASMVWSSYNEQFF	TGTGCCAGCATGGTATGGAGCTCCTACAATGAGCAGTTCTTC
TRBV6-1	TRBJ1-1	TRBD1	NA	CASSEETGLTEAFF	TGTGCCAGCAGTGAGGAGACAGGGCTCACTGAAGCTTTCTTT
TRBV18	TRBJ2-7	TRBD2	NA	CASSPDLAGPYEQYF	TGTGCCAGCTCACCCGACCTAGCGGGGCCCTACGAGCAGTACTTC
TRBV12-5	TRBJ2-1	NA	NA	CASGLSEDEQFF	TGTGCTAGTGGTTTGAGCGAGGATGAGCAGTTCTTC
TRBV6-5	TRBJ2-3	TRBD1	NA	CARTGQGFTDTQYF	TGTGCCCGGACGGGACAGGGCTTCACAGATACGCAGTATTTT
TRBV7-9	TRBJ1-6	TRBD1	NA	CASSSRVRGLDSPLHF	TGTGCCAGCAGCTCCCGGGTCAGGGGGTTGGATTCACCCCTCCACTTT
TRBV27	TRBJ2-7	TRBD2	many	CASSPTSGLADEQYF	TGTGCCAGCAGTCCCACATCCGGACTAGCGGACGAGCAGTACTTC
TRBV6-6	TRBJ1-6	NA	few	CASSSREALHF	TGTGCCAGCAGTTCCCGTGAGGCCCTCCACTTT
TRBV6-4	TRBJ2-1	TRBD2	NA	CASSALAGEDDEQFF	TGTGCCAGCAGTGCTTTAGCGGGAGAGGACGATGAGCAGTTCTTC
TRBV7-6	TRBJ2-1	NA	NA	CASSLASFNEQFF	TGTGCCAGCAGCTTAGCCAGTTTTAATGAGCAGTTCTTC
TRBV4-1	TRBJ2-1	NA	NA	CASSQVAGARSYNEQFF	TGCGCCAGCAGCCAAGTTGCGGGGGCACGATCCTACAATGAGCAGTTCTTC
TRBV15	TRBJ2-1	TRBD2	NA	CATSRTSGGAHEQFF	TGTGCCACCAGCAGAACAAGCGGGGGGGCTCATGAGCAGTTCTTC
TRBV27	TRBJ1-5	NA	NA	CASSLRGGRNQPQHF	TGTGCCAGCAGTTTACGCGGCGGCCGCAATCAGCCCCAGCATTTT
TRBV27	TRBJ2-7	NA	NA	CASSFGKVYEQYF	TGTGCCAGCAGTTTCGGGAAAGTCTACGAGCAGTACTTC
TRBV5-6	TRBJ1-2	NA	NA	CASSLVASPYGYTF	TGTGCCAGCAGCTTGGTGGCATCCCCTTATGGCTACACCTTC